This T cell receptor beta chain was retrieved from a study of CD8 T cells in ankylosing spondylitis. Study findings and constraints: Seven to nine highly homologous variants formed a TCR beta motif that appeared characteristic of ankylosing spondylitis blood.

TCR beta libraries were made by quantitative 5'-RACE with molecular barcodes. A single record per CDR3 protein comes from TCRdb applying MiXCR to the 5' RACE reads. Altogether tens of thousands of distinct CDR3 sequences are present, 27% being singletons, with the ten largest covering roughly 60%. This clonotype occurred many times. Its antigen is as yet unknown. Per germline, CDR1 SGHTA and CDR2 FQGNSA. The germline V and J ends were trimmed by 3 bases and 1 base, with 12 bases remaining between them. CDR3 length: 15 residues. The sequenced material came from blood, either unsorted or a sorted T cell fraction (not recorded which). The rearrangement uses TRBV7-2 and TRBJ1-1; maybe TRBD1 (6 bases). This clonotype originated in a male donor with ankylosing spondylitis or in good health (not recorded which). CDR3 protein: CASSFAGARNTEAFF. Written as DNA, the CDR3 is TGTGCCAGCAGCTTTGCGGGGGCAAGGAACACTGAAGCTTTCTTT.